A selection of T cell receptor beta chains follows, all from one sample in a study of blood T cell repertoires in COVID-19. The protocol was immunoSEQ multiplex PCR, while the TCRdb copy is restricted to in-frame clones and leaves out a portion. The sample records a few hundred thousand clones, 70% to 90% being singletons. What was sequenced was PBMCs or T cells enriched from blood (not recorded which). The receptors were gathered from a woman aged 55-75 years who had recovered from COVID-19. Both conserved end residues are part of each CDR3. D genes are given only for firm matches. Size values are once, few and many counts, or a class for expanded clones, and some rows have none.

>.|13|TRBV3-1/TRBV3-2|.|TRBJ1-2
CASSPIMNYGYTF
TGTGCCAGCAGCCCTATAATGAACTATGGCTACACCTTC
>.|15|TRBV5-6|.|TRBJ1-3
CASSLVVGYGNTIYF
TGTGCCAGCAGCTTGGTAGTGGGCTATGGAAACACCATATATTTT
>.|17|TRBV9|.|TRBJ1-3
CASSVLGGASSGNTIYF
TGTGCCAGCAGCGTTCTAGGGGGGGCCTCGTCGGGAAACACCATATATTTT
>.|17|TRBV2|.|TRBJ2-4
CASSDWRGRGAKNIQYF
TGTGCCAGCAGTGATTGGAGGGGGCGCGGGGCCAAAAACATTCAGTACTTC
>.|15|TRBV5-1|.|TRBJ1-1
CASSLIGSGGAEAFF
TGCGCCAGCAGCTTGATTGGGTCCGGGGGTGCTGAAGCTTTCTTT
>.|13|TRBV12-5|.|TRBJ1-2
CASALVLSYGYTF
TGTGCTAGTGCCCTAGTACTCTCCTATGGCTACACCTTC
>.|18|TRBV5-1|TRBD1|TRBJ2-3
CASSLLGFGTGPTDTQYF
TGCGCCAGCAGCTTGTTAGGTTTTGGGACAGGCCCCACAGATACGCAGTATTTT
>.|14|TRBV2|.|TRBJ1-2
CASTLGAASYGYTF
TGTGCCAGCACCCTAGGGGCGGCGAGCTATGGCTACACCTTC
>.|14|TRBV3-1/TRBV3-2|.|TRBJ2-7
CASTLGVGSYEQYF
TGTGCCAGCACCCTCGGGGTGGGGTCCTACGAGCAGTACTTC
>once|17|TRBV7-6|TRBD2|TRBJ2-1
CASSLASLAGPYNEQFF
TGTGCCAGCAGCTTAGCGTCCCTAGCGGGGCCCTACAATGAGCAGTTCTTC
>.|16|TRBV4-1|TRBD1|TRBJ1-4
CASSPGQGGINEKLFF
TGCGCCAGCAGCCCCGGACAGGGGGGCATTAATGAAAAACTGTTTTTT
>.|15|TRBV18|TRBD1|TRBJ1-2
CASSPSAGQGESYTF
TGTGCCAGCTCACCAAGTGCGGGACAGGGGGAGAGCTACACCTTC
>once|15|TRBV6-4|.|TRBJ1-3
CASSADSGSGNTIYF
TGTGCCAGCAGCGCGGACAGCGGCTCTGGAAACACCATATATTTT
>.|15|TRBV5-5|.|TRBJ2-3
CASSLQGTGTDTQYF
TGTGCCAGCAGCTTACAGGGTACGGGGACAGATACGCAGTATTTT
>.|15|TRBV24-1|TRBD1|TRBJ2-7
CATSDPRQGRNEQYF
TGTGCCACCAGTGATCCCAGACAGGGGCGTAACGAGCAGTACTTC
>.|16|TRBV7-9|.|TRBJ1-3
CASSHTRGGSGNTIYF
TGTGCCAGCAGTCACACACGGGGAGGCTCTGGAAACACCATATATTTT
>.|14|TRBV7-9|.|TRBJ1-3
CASRPGTSGNTIYF
TGTGCCAGCAGGCCCGGGACATCTGGAAACACCATATATTTT
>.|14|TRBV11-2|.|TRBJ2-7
CASSLTRGSYEQYF
TGTGCCAGCAGCTTAACCAGGGGCTCCTACGAGCAGTACTTC
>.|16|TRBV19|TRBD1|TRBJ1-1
CASRYRQGEITTEAFF
TGTGCCAGTAGGTACCGACAGGGAGAAATTACAACTGAAGCTTTCTTT
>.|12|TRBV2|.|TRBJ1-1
CASSEIGFEAFF
TGTGCCAGCAGTGAAATCGGTTTTGAAGCTTTCTTT
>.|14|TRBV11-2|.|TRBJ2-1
CASSLSLLETEQFF
TGTGCCAGCAGCTTAAGCCTATTAGAAACTGAGCAGTTCTTC
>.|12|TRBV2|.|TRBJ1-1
CASSGPRTEAFF
TGTGCCAGCAGTGGCCCCAGAACTGAAGCTTTCTTT
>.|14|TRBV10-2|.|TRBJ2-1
CASSLGSSYNEQFF
TGCGCCAGCAGTCTAGGGAGCTCCTACAATGAGCAGTTCTTC
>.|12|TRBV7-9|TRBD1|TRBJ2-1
CASSIDRGEQFF
TGTGCCAGCAGCATAGACAGGGGAGAGCAGTTCTTC
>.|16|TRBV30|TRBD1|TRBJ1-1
CAWTIKGDRANTEAFF
TGTGCCTGGACCATCAAGGGGGACAGGGCTAACACTGAAGCTTTCTTT
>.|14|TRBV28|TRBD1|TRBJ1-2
CASSGYKTGAGYTF
TGTGCCAGCAGTGGATACAAAACAGGGGCCGGCTACACCTTC
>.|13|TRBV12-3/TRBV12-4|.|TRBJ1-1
CASSFGRNTEAFF
TGTGCCAGCAGTTTTGGGAGGAACACTGAAGCTTTCTTT
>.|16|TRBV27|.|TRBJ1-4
CASSLFAGTGREKLFF
TGTGCCAGCAGTTTATTCGCCGGGACCGGGAGGGAAAAACTGTTTTTT
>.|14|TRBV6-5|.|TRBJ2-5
CASILTPPRGTQYF
TGTGCCAGCATCTTAACTCCCCCAAGGGGGACCCAGTACTTC